The text below deals with one T cell receptor (beta chain). Its target is not known. Each patient relapsed following autologous stem cell transplantation, and prior brentuximab vedotin exposure differed. Produced via immunoSEQ multiplex PCR; TCRdb's table is partial and in-frame only. The sample records about 46,000 clones, around 80% being singletons. The V end lost 0 bases, the J end lost 3 bases, and 14 bases lay between the germline ends. CDR3 length equals 15 residues. Per germline, CDR1 GTSNPN and CDR2 SVGIG (reference sequence). This specimen belongs to a study of PD-1 blockade in classical Hodgkin lymphoma. Study observations and caveats: Repertoire differences lack defined causes, possibly disease activity or prior therapy. Diminished baseline TCR diversity has been reported in newly diagnosed patients relative to healthy donors. Complete responders' diversity at baseline resembled that of newly diagnosed patients.

This sequence joins TRBV30 and TRBJ1-2; the D is unclear. The sequence came from a human donor with classical Hodgkin lymphoma. The sample consisted of peripheral blood mononuclear cells (PBMCs), taken before the second cycle of nivolumab. The CDR3 sequence is CAWSVVPLHDYGYTF. CDR3 DNA: TGTGCCTGGAGTGTGGTCCCGCTACACGACTATGGCTACACCTTC.